Sequencing of this TCR beta chain was carried out in a study of blood T cell repertoires in COVID-19. About the research overall: The study drew acute and convalescent COVID-19 samples from the United States, Italy and Spain. PBMCs, B-cell-depleted T cells, or T cells provided the cDNA or gDNA that made up the material.

Original analysis: Estimates of nucleated cell counts were drawn from the amplification of reference gene primers. The protocol was immunoSEQ multiplex PCR, while the TCRdb copy is restricted to in-frame clones and leaves out a portion. V, J and clone size are those of that table, while D and trimming were read from the DNA. The sample includes some 200,000 clones, approximately 83% of them seen just once. The CDR3 totals 16 residues. The J segment lost 5 bases and the V segment lost 0 bases, leaving 8 bases of the junction unmatched. Germline-derived CDR1 and CDR2 are SGDLS and YYNGEE. The rearrangement links TRBV9 to TRBJ2-3; TRBD2 matches at 8 bases. Sequencing input: peripheral blood. The sequence was collected from a woman aged 30 to 39 who had recovered from COVID-19. The CDR3 DNA is TGTGCCAGCAGCGTAGCCGGGGGGGTGACCGGAGATACGCAGTATTTT. Its translation: CASSVAGGVTGDTQYF.